The 10 T cell receptor beta chains presented below share a single source sample, sequenced in a study of T cell clonality in common variable immunodeficiency. Assay used: immunoSEQ multiplex PCR; TCRdb lists only in-frame clones, some missing. The sample holds over 55,000 clones, and no clone turns up only once. The sample consisted of peripheral blood mononuclear cells. These receptors all come from a person aged 18 to 70 in good health.

This clone has ten or more counts. The sequence runs out 3 residues before the end of the CDR3; the remainder is reconstructed from the germline J gene. V gene TRBV30 combines with J gene TRBJ2-3; 9 nucleotides match TRBD2. Germline V gene data show CDR1 as GTSNPN and CDR2 as SVGIG (reference sequence). The V segment lost 8 bases and the J segment 0 bases; nucleotides outside the gene matches: 9. This CDR3 has 15 amino acids. The part of the CDR3 DNA that was read is TGTGCCGGGGGGGGACTAGCTTTTAGCACAGATACG. It is translated as CAGGGLAFSTDT. The complete CDR3 protein is CAGGGLAFSTDTQYF.

Many counts were recorded for this clone. Coverage ceases 3 residues before the CDR3 finishes, and the germline J gene fills in the end. V usage is TRBV7-2 and J usage is TRBJ1-1; D uncertain. From germline, CDR1 is SGHTA and CDR2 FQGNSA. V was shortened by 3 bases and J by 5 bases, with 16 bases between the two germline ends. This CDR3 is 15 amino acids long. CDR3 DNA (partial): TGTGCCAGCAGCTTTAGGTACGGGTCTTTAACTGAA. Translation gives CASSFRYGSLTE. The whole CDR3 protein reads CASSFRYGSLTEAFF.

This clone has at least ten counts. The CDR3 end lies 3 residues beyond the end of the read and is filled in from the germline J gene. The V gene is TRBV6-2 or TRBV6-3, the J gene TRBJ1-1; a weak D match, TRBD1 (5 bases). The CDR3 runs to 11 residues. The germline V and J ends were trimmed by 6 bases and 6 bases, with 8 bases remaining between them. Germline assignment: CDR1 MNHEY and CDR2 SVGEGT. The sequenced part of the CDR3 DNA is TGTGCCAGCAGGCGCAGGGCTGAA. The encoded protein is CASRRRAE. The entire CDR3 reads CASRRRAEAFF.

This clone was recorded at least ten times. With the read ending 3 residues before the CDR3 end, the germline J gene is used to fill in that end. J is TRBJ1-2 and V is TRBV30; 7 bases fit TRBD1. Unmatched junction bases numbered 7, after V lost 5 bases and J lost 4 bases. Germline assignment: CDR1 GTSNPN and CDR2 SVGIG (reference sequence). The CDR3 totals 13 residues. CDR3 protein: CAWYRDRPYGYTF. The sequenced CDR3 bases are TGTGCCTGGTACCGGGACAGACCCTATGGC.

Many counts were recorded for this clone. The CDR3 goes on 3 residues after the read ends, and that part is filled in from the germline J gene. V and J are TRBV30 and TRBJ2-7; 8 bases map to TRBD1. This CDR3 has 14 amino acids. Germline assignment: CDR1 GTSNPN and CDR2 SVGIG (reference sequence). The ends lost 6 bases at V and 0 bases at J; junction bases unmatched: 7. Incomplete CDR3 DNA: TGTGCCTGTACCGGGACAGGTTCCTCCTACGAG. It codes for CACTGTGSSYE. The whole CDR3 reads CACTGTGSSYEQYF.

This clone appeared many times. The read stops 3 residues short of the end of the CDR3; the missing end is completed from the germline J gene. This chain joins TRBV30 and TRBJ1-4; D is unresolved. V lost 0 bases, J lost 4 bases, and 9 bases lay in between. The length of the CDR3 is 14 residues. The germline gives CDR1 GTSNPN, CDR2 SVGIG (reference sequence). This CDR3 is CAWSVGRDNEKLFF. The sequenced CDR3 bases are TGTGCCTGGAGTGTAGGGCGGGATAATGAAAAA.

The table lists this clone with many counts. The read stops 3 residues short of the end of the CDR3; the missing end is completed from the germline J gene. V usage is TRBV5-1 and J usage is TRBJ1-1; 9 nucleotides align to TRBD1. Germline assignment: CDR1 SGHRS and CDR2 YFSETQ. With V trimmed by 2 bases and J by 5 bases, 7 bases remained unmatched. CDR3 length: 15 residues. The CDR3: CASSLTGGVDTEAFF. CDR3 DNA, as far as it was read: TGCGCCAGCAGCTTAACAGGGGGCGTAGATACTGAA.

This clone was seen at least ten times. The read terminates 3 residues ahead of where the CDR3 ends, so the germline J gene completes it. This chain links TRBV18 with TRBJ2-7; D ambiguous. The V end was cut by 3 bases, the J end by 5 bases, with 17 bases between. This CDR3 contains 15 residues. Per the germline V gene, CDR1 is KGHSH and CDR2 is LQKENI. CDR3 bases read: TGTGCCAGCTCACCGTTAACGTGGCAGGTTAACGAG. Residues: CASSPLTWQVNE. The CDR3 as a whole reads CASSPLTWQVNEQYF. The variable domain in full, with the rest retrieved from reference TRBV18 and TRBJ2-7, is NAGVMQNPRHLVRRRGQEARLRCSPMKGHSHVYWYRQLPEEGLKFMVYLQKENIIDESGMPKERFSAEFPKEGPSILRIQQVVRGDSAAYFCASSPLTWQVNEQYFGPGTRLTVT.

The sample holds many counts of this clone. The read ends 3 residues before the CDR3 terminus; that terminus is restored from the germline J gene. V gene TRBV29-1 combines with J gene TRBJ2-5, with 12 nucleotides matching TRBD2. V lost 3 bases, J lost 4 bases, and 0 bases stayed unmatched. The length of the CDR3 is 13 residues. Germline lookup yields CDR1 SQVTM and CDR2 ANQGSEA. CDR3 loop: CSVEGLAGETQYF. Partial CDR3 DNA: TGCAGCGTTGAGGGACTAGCGGGAGAGACC.

This clone was seen repeatedly, ten times or more. The sequence runs out 3 residues before the end of the CDR3; the remainder is reconstructed from the germline J gene. This chain joins TRBV20-1 and TRBJ2-3; tentatively, D is TRBD2 (6 bases). Germline-derived CDR1 and CDR2 are DFQATT and SNEGSKA (reference sequence). The CDR3 is 15 residues long. V shed 6 bases and J shed 0 bases, with 16 bases lying between them. CDR3 loop: CSAESGTASTDTQYF. Partial CDR3 DNA: TGCAGTGCGGAATCCGGGACTGCGAGCACAGATACG.